This T cell receptor (beta chain) stems from a study of T cells in Graves' hyperthyroidism and ophthalmopathy. Deletions cut 3 bases from V and 0 bases from J, with 15 bases between. This CDR3 has 16 residues. In germline, CDR1 is MGHRA, CDR2 YSYEKL. Researchers amplified the TCR beta CDR3 regions from RNA transcripts. TCR CDR3 regions were first amplified by RT-PCR with HTBI primers. TCRdb used MiXCR to reprocess the multiplex PCR reads, holding one entry per CDR3 protein. The sample has approximately 270,000 distinct CDR3 sequences, 14% to 15% seen once; the top ten hold roughly 13%. This clonotype was recorded a few times.

The chain recombines TRBV4-1 with TRBJ2-7; D may be TRBD1 (5 bases). The receptor was derived from a woman between 40 and 50 years old with Graves' hyperthyroidism that later progressed to Graves' ophthalmopathy. The source material was blood. The CDR3 protein is CASSQDPRDSSYEQYF. The CDR3 DNA reads TGCGCCAGCAGCCAGGACCCGAGAGACAGCTCCTACGAGCAGTACTTC.